The rows below give T cell receptor beta chains drawn from one sample of a study of radiotherapy plus CTLA-4 blockade in lung cancer. Libraries were prepared by immunoSEQ multiplex PCR; TCRdb keeps only in-frame clonotypes and omits some of them. The sample has approximately 83,000 clones, about four fifths seen once. This sample comprised peripheral blood, obtained from a patient treated with radiotherapy plus ipilimumab. These receptors came from a human donor with non-small cell lung cancer who had a partial response to radiotherapy plus ipilimumab. Some clones in this sample may be carry-over from other donors' samples. Both conserved end residues are part of each CDR3. The D gene is left open where the match is weak. The size entry is marked missing in some rows and otherwise reads once, few, many or a size class.

d_call j_call v_call clone_size cdr3_length cdr3_nt cdr3_aa
- TRBJ1-2 TRBV10-3 - 14 TGTGCCATCAGTGAGTCGTACTCTAACTATGGCTACACCTTC CAISESYSNYGYTF
- TRBJ1-3 TRBV7-9 few 15 TGTGCCAGCAGCTCGGGACAAAACTCTGGAAACACCATATATTTT CASSSGQNSGNTIYF
- TRBJ2-1 TRBV28 few 14 TGTGCCAGCAGGGCCCCCGGGGTCTACAATGAGCAGTTCTTC CASRAPGVYNEQFF
TRBD2 TRBJ2-2 TRBV5-4 - 19 TGTGCCAGCAGCCGCAAGTCCCAGGGACTAGCGGGAGGCCCCGGGGAGCTGTTTTTT CASSRKSQGLAGGPGELFF
- TRBJ2-1 TRBV28 many 17 TGTGCCAGCACCCCCCGTGGCTCTCGGAGGGGGCACAATGAGCAGTTCTTC CASTPRGSRRGHNEQFF
- TRBJ1-5 TRBV6-1 few 14 TGTGCCAGCAGTGAAGCGCTCGGTCCGCGGCCCCAGCATTTT CASSEALGPRPQHF
TRBD1 TRBJ1-6 TRBV27 - 15 TGTGCCAGCAGTGACAGGGGAGGCTATAATTCACCCCTCCACTTT CASSDRGGYNSPLHF
- TRBJ2-7 TRBV18 - 11 TGTGCCAGCGGACAGCACTACGAGCAGTACTTC CASGQHYEQYF
- TRBJ1-3 TRBV28 - 15 TGTGCCAGCACCCGAAGCGGAAGCTCTGGAAACACCATATATTTT CASTRSGSSGNTIYF
TRBD2 TRBJ2-2 TRBV18 - 16 TGTGCCAGCTCACCGAATAGCGGGGGTCGTACCGGGGAGCTGTTTTTT CASSPNSGGRTGELFF
- TRBJ2-3 TRBV10-3 - 13 TGTGCCATCAGTGGCGGGATTCAAGATACGCAGTATTTT CAISGGIQDTQYF
- TRBJ2-7 TRBV5-5 - 15 TGTGCCAGCAGTTACGCCGCTGACTTCACCTACGAGCAGTACTTC CASSYAADFTYEQYF
TRBD1 TRBJ2-7 TRBV7-9 once 14 TGTGCCAGCAGCTCCAGACAGGGGTCCTACGAGCAGTACTTC CASSSRQGSYEQYF
TRBD2 TRBJ2-1 TRBV27 - 17 TGTGCCAGCAGTTTCAAACTAGCGGGGGTCTTCTACAATGAGCAGTTCTTC CASSFKLAGVFYNEQFF
- TRBJ2-5 TRBV9 - 14 TGTGCCAGCAGCGTAGGCGGGGGCGACGAGACCCAGTACTTC CASSVGGGDETQYF
- TRBJ2-3 TRBV7-9 few 15 TGTGCCAGCAGCTTAGACAGCATAAGCACAGATACGCAGTATTTT CASSLDSISTDTQYF
TRBD2 TRBJ2-7 TRBV5-1 once 15 TGCGCCAGCAGCTCTCAAGCGGGAGCGTCGGTCGAGCAGTACTTC CASSSQAGASVEQYF
- TRBJ1-6 TRBV7-8 few 18 TGTGCCAGCAGCTTAGTTCCCCCACCGCAGGGAATAAATTCACCCCTCCACTTT CASSLVPPPQGINSPLHF
TRBD2 TRBJ2-1 TRBV5-1 - 16 TGCGCCAGCAGCTCACAAGGCGGGAGGGCCTACAATGAGCAGTTCTTC CASSSQGGRAYNEQFF
TRBD1 TRBJ2-7 TRBV27 - 15 TGTGCCAGCAGTTTGTTTGGGACAGGGTCATACGAGCAGTACTTC CASSLFGTGSYEQYF
TRBD1 TRBJ1-6 TRBV5-1 - 16 TGCGCCAGCAGCACAGGGGGTACTGGTAGTTACTCACCCCTCCACTTT CASSTGGTGSYSPLHF
TRBD1 TRBJ1-2 TRBV28 - 13 TGTGCCACCCTGACAGGGAAGGTTCATGGCTACACCTTC CATLTGKVHGYTF
- TRBJ1-2 TRBV2 - 14 TGTGCCAGCAGTGAACAAGCGGTTAACTATGGCTACACCTTC CASSEQAVNYGYTF
TRBD2 TRBJ2-5 TRBV5-1 - 13 TGCGCCAGCAGCTTACCGGGGGGAGAGACCCAGTACTTC CASSLPGGETQYF
TRBD2 TRBJ2-5 TRBV7-9 many 18 TGTGCCAGCAGCCACATTTTAGCGGGGGGGGCCCGTAGAGAGACCCAGTACTTC CASSHILAGGARRETQYF
- TRBJ1-1 TRBV6-6 - 15 TGTGCCAGCAGTTACTCGCCGGCGGGGAACACTGAAGCTTTCTTT CASSYSPAGNTEAFF
- TRBJ2-7 TRBV6-1 - 14 TGTGCCAGCAGCGTGAGGGACCCCCGGGGGGAGCAGTACTTC CASSVRDPRGEQYF
TRBD2 TRBJ2-3 TRBV11-2 - 17 TGTGCCAGCAGCTTAGAGGTACTAGCGGGAGTGTCAGATACGCAGTATTTT CASSLEVLAGVSDTQYF
- TRBJ2-7 TRBV11-2 once 14 TGTGCCAGCAGCGCATACGCCAGCTCCTACGAGCAGTACTTC CASSAYASSYEQYF
- TRBJ2-4 TRBV5-4 - 19 TGTGCCAGCAGCTTGGGATATGGCGGACAGAGCATAGCCAAAAACATTCAGTACTTC CASSLGYGGQSIAKNIQYF
- TRBJ1-2 TRBV19 - 14 TGTGCCAGTAGTACGCAGGGGCGTCACTATGGCTACACCTTC CASSTQGRHYGYTF
- TRBJ2-5 TRBV10-3 - 13 TGTGCCATCAGTGAGTCTAGCCAAGAGACCCAGTACTTC CAISESSQETQYF
- TRBJ2-2 TRBV7-5 - 17 TGTGTCAGAAGCTTACTACAGGGGGCTCGGTACACCGGGGAGCTGTTTTTT CVRSLLQGARYTGELFF
TRBD1 TRBJ2-7 TRBV6-6 - 15 TGTGCCAGCAGACCTAGACAGGGGGCAGCCTACGAGCAGTACTTC CASRPRQGAAYEQYF
TRBD1 TRBJ2-1 TRBV11-3 - 17 TGTGCCAGCAGCTTAGATCCCGGACAGGGCTCCTACAATGAGCAGTTCTTC CASSLDPGQGSYNEQFF
TRBD1 TRBJ1-5 TRBV7-2 few 17 TGTGCCAGCAGCTTAGCAGGGCAGGGGGCACCCAGGCAGCCCCAGCATTTT CASSLAGQGAPRQPQHF
- TRBJ1-1 TRBV7-3 - 14 TGTGCCAGCAGCCCAAGGGGTGGGGCCACTGAAGCTTTCTTT CASSPRGGATEAFF
TRBD1 TRBJ2-1 TRBV4-2 - 13 TGTGCCAGCAACTCGCAGGGGGTGAATGAGCAGTTCTTC CASNSQGVNEQFF
- TRBJ1-1 TRBV18 - 16 TGTGCCAGCTCACCACCCGGTCGCTCTTCGGGCACTGAAGCTTTCTTT CASSPPGRSSGTEAFF
TRBD2 TRBJ2-7 TRBV27 - 13 TGTGCCAGCAGACCTAGCGGTACCTACGAGCAGTACTTC CASRPSGTYEQYF
TRBD1 TRBJ2-2 TRBV11-3 - 14 TGTGCCAGCAACAGGGACAGGGGAGTCGGGGAGCTGTTTTTT CASNRDRGVGELFF
- TRBJ2-2 TRBV5-1 - 13 TGCGCCAGCAGCTTGTCTAGACCCGGGGAGCTGTTTTTT CASSLSRPGELFF
- TRBJ1-3 TRBV7-9 - 13 TGTGCCAGCAGCTCGAGTGGGGCAAACACCATATATTTT CASSSSGANTIYF
- TRBJ2-1 TRBV6-1 once 14 TGTGCCAGCAGTGATACGTCGTACACGTTGGAGCAGTTCTTC CASSDTSYTLEQFF
- TRBJ1-4 TRBV11-2 - 13 TGTGCCAGCAGCCCCGACAGAAATGAAAAACTGTTTTTT CASSPDRNEKLFF
TRBD1 TRBJ2-1 TRBV5-4 - 15 TGTGCCAGCAGCGTACCGGGACAGGGCTACAATGAGCAGTTCTTC CASSVPGQGYNEQFF
TRBD1 TRBJ1-2 TRBV2 - 14 TGTGCCAGCAGTGGGGACAGGGGAACCTATGGCTACACCTTC CASSGDRGTYGYTF
- TRBJ2-5 TRBV23-1 - 15 TGCGCCAGCAGTCCGGGGGGCGCGTACCAAGAGACCCAGTACTTC CASSPGGAYQETQYF
- TRBJ1-1 TRBV5-4 - 16 TGTGCCAGCAGCTCGCCTTTTAGAACTATGAACACTGAAGCTTTCTTT CASSSPFRTMNTEAFF
TRBD2 TRBJ2-4 TRBV7-2 - 15 TGTGCCAGCAGCCTAGCGGGGGGTCGGCGGGACATTCAGTACTTC CASSLAGGRRDIQYF
TRBD2 TRBJ2-5 TRBV7-7 few 14 TGTGCCAGCAGCCCGGGACTAGCCCAAGAGACCCAGTACTTC CASSPGLAQETQYF
TRBD2 TRBJ2-3 TRBV7-3 - 16 TGTGCCAGCATGCTAGCGGGGTTTAGCGGCACAGATACGCAGTATTTT CASMLAGFSGTDTQYF
TRBD1 TRBJ2-7 TRBV5-5 - 14 TGTGCCAGCAGCCCCCGACAGGGGGCCTACGAGCAGTACTTC CASSPRQGAYEQYF
- TRBJ2-7 TRBV7-9 - 12 TGTGCCAGCAGCAATTCGGTCTACGAGCAGTACTTC CASSNSVYEQYF
- TRBJ1-5 TRBV6-5 - 14 TGTGCCAGCAGCCTCGGGGGGGGGAGTCAGCCCCAGCATTTT CASSLGGGSQPQHF